The entry below describes one T cell receptor beta chain. Its matching antigen is unknown. The sample is drawn from a study of T cell responses to AZD1222 COVID-19 vaccine. Study-wide results and caveats: Regions 160-218 and 743-854 dominated among vaccine-associated CD4 TCRs spanning spike. Reportedly, nearly half the spike-specific TCRs target unmutated variant regions.

Sequencing used immunoSEQ multiplex PCR; TCRdb keeps in-frame clones, though not all of them. The repertoire holds some 150,000 clones, with more than 85% as singletons. The germline V and J ends were trimmed by 2 bases and 0 bases, with 11 bases remaining between them. Germline CDR1 and CDR2: MNHEY and SVGEGT. CDR3 length: 16 amino acids. This clonotype originated in an adult who received the AZD1222 COVID-19 vaccine. The V gene is TRBV6-2 or TRBV6-3, the J gene TRBJ1-5; weak D call: TRBD1 (5 bases). The source was peripheral blood, collected 28 days after the second AZD1222 dose. CDR3 amino acids: CASSYRRGYSNQPQHF. The CDR3 DNA sequence: TGTGCCAGCAGTTACCGTAGGGGCTATAGCAATCAGCCCCAGCATTTT.